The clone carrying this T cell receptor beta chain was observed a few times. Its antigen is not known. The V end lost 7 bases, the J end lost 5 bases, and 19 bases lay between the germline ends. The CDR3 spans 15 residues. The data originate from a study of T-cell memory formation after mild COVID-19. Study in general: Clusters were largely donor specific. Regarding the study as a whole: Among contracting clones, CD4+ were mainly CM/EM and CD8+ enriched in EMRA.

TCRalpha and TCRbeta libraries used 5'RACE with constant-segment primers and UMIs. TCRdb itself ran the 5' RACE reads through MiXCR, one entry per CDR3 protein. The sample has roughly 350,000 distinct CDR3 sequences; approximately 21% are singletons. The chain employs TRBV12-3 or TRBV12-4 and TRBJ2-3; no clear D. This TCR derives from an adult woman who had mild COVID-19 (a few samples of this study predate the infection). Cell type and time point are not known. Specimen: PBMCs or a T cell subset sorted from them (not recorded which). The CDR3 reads CASTDLPLMGDTQYF. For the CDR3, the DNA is TGTGCCAGCACCGACCTCCCCCTGATGGGAGATACGCAGTATTTT.